These 30 T cell receptor beta chains share one sample of origin, sequenced in a study of Graves' ophthalmopathy and Graves' hyperthyroidism. TCR beta CDR3 regions were amplified from RNA transcripts. The first-round RT-PCR employed HTBI primers together with the Qiagen OneStep RT-PCR kit. A multiplex PCR was then performed as the second round. TCRdb re-called the multiplex PCR reads with MiXCR, one entry per CDR3 protein. In the table there are almost 750,000 distinct CDR3 sequences, roughly two fifths of which are singletons. The sample consisted of peripheral blood. These receptors came from an adult man with Graves' ophthalmopathy.

The V call is TRBV2, the J call TRBJ2-3; 8 bases align to TRBD1. There are 13 residues in the CDR3. CDR1 and CDR2 from the germline V gene are SNHLY and FYNNEI. The V gene end was trimmed by 6 bases and the J gene end by 5 bases; junction bases not matched to a gene: 4. The CDR3 is CASSRQGIDTQYF. In DNA form, the CDR3 reads TGTGCCAGCAGCAGACAGGGGATAGATACGCAGTATTTT.

The genes are TRBV25-1 and TRBJ1-5; the D is unclear. The germline V gene has CDR1 MGHDK and CDR2 SYGVNS. The CDR3 spans 15 residues. Between the trimmed V and J ends, which lost 6 bases and 6 bases, there was a span of 18 bases. The CDR3 DNA reads TGTGCCAGCAGCCAGTACCAGGCGAGCTTTCAGCCCCAGCATTTT. As protein: CASSQYQASFQPQHF.

This clonotype has a handful of counts. The V call is TRBV2, the J call TRBJ2-2; D not resolved. This CDR3 contains 15 residues. The germline V gene encodes CDR1 SNHLY and CDR2 FYNNEI. V was cut by 3 bases and J by 2 bases, with 10 bases left in between. This CDR3 reads CASSESLANTGELFF. The CDR3 nucleotides are TGTGCCAGCAGTGAGAGCCTGGCAAACACCGGGGAGCTGTTTTTT. Filled out from reference TRBV2 and TRBJ2-2, the complete variable domain reads EPEVTQTPSHQVTQMGQEVILRCVPISNHLYFYWYRQILGQKVEFLVSFYNNEISEKSEIFDDQFSVERPDGSNFTLKIRSTKLEDSAMYFCASSESLANTGELFFGEGSRLTVL.

The sample holds a few counts of this clonotype. The chain is built from TRBV7-3 and TRBJ1-1; 10 bases align to TRBD1. Trimming took 6 bases from V and 1 from J; bases not matched to a gene: 5. The CDR3 has 15 amino acids. The germline V gene encodes CDR1 SGHTA and CDR2 FQGTGA. CDR3 loop: CASRTGGAGNTEAFF. The CDR3 DNA follows: TGTGCCAGCAGGACAGGGGGCGCGGGGAACACTGAAGCTTTCTTT.

This clonotype came up many times. This chain connects TRBV10-3 to TRBJ1-2; 7 nucleotides line up with TRBD1. Unmatched junction bases numbered 4, after V lost 2 bases and J lost 4 bases. The CDR3 is made up of 14 amino acids. Germline V lookup: CDR1 ENHRY, CDR2 SYGVKD. The CDR3 region is CAISERDSFYGYTF. The CDR3 nucleotides are TGTGCCATCAGTGAGAGGGACAGCTTCTATGGCTACACCTTC.

V gene TRBV20-1 combines with J gene TRBJ1-5, with D possibly being TRBD1 (6 bases). Trimming took off 5 bases at V and 6 bases at J, with 20 bases between the two ends. Germline values: CDR1 DFQATT, CDR2 SNEGSKA (reference sequence). The CDR3 is made up of 15 amino acids. The CDR3 region is CSARVQGFVSQPQHF. The CDR3 bases are TGCAGTGCTCGAGTACAGGGATTCGTATCTCAGCCCCAGCATTTT.

Comment on this clonotype: A much larger clone differs from this one at a single base, so this may be a read error. The chain recombines TRBV24-1 with TRBJ1-2; D may be TRBD1 (5 bases). The germline V gene encodes CDR1 KGHDR and CDR2 SFDVKD. This CDR3 comprises 15 residues. V was trimmed by 3 bases and J by 7 bases, leaving 17 bases between them. The CDR3 sequence is CATSDGDALRGGYTF. The CDR3 DNA sequence: TGTGCCACCAGTGATGGGGACGCCCTAAGAGGTGGCTACACCTTC.

The CDR3 coding sequence is TGTGCCAGCAGTGATCCCCGCACAGGCTCAAACTATGGCTACACCTTC. This sequence encodes CASSDPRTGSNYGYTF. The chain uses TRBV25-1 and TRBJ1-2; D is possibly TRBD1 (5 bases). The CDR3 consists of 16 residues. Germline V gene data show CDR1 as MGHDK and CDR2 as SYGVNS. Trimming removed 3 bases from V and 2 bases from J, with 16 bases in between.

The V and J genes are TRBV25-1 and TRBJ1-5; D unclear. This CDR3 is built from 15 residues. The germline V and J ends were trimmed by 7 bases and 2 bases, with 15 bases remaining between them. The germline CDR1 and CDR2 sequences are MGHDK and SYGVNS. The chain's CDR3 is CASKTGSLGNQPQHF. As DNA, the CDR3 is TGTGCCAGCAAGACCGGGTCCCTAGGCAATCAGCCCCAGCATTTT. Combining the CDR3 with reference TRBV25-1 and TRBJ1-5 gives the whole variable domain EADIYQTPRYLVIGTGKKITLECSQTMGHDKMYWYQQDPGMELHLIHYSYGVNSTEKGDLSSESTVSRIRTEHFPLTLESARPSHTSQYLCASKTGSLGNQPQHFGDGTRLSIL.

This clonotype was picked up many times. This chain joins TRBV11-2 and TRBJ2-7; a possible D gene is TRBD1 (5 bases). The CDR3 has 12 amino acids. Germline V gene sequence: CDR1 SGHAT, CDR2 FQNNGV. The V and J ends lost 5 bases and 3 bases respectively, with 8 bases between them. Here the CDR3 reads CASSKQVYEQYF. The CDR3 DNA reads TGTGCCAGCAGCAAACAGGTCTACGAGCAGTACTTC. The variable domain in full, completed from reference TRBV11-2 and TRBJ2-7, reads EAGVAQSPRYKIIEKRQSVAFWCNPISGHATLYWYQQILGQGPKLLIQFQNNGVVDDSQLPKDRFSAERLKGVDSTLKIQPAKLEDSAVYLCASSKQVYEQYFGPGTRLTVT.

There are many counts of this clonotype. V usage is TRBV29-1 and J usage is TRBJ2-2; no definite D call. In germline, CDR1 is SQVTM, CDR2 ANQGSEA. Deletions cut 3 bases from V and 1 base from J, with 9 bases between. CDR3 size: 14 residues. The CDR3 here is CSVDPGLNTGELFF. As DNA, the CDR3 is TGCAGCGTTGATCCAGGCCTGAACACCGGGGAGCTGTTTTTT.

On this clonotype: Being one base from a much bigger clone, this may be a read error. The conserved phenylalanine or tryptophan normally closing the CDR3 is absent here, so this likely arose from a read error. This chain connects TRBV9 to TRBJ2-7, with D possibly matching TRBD1 (6 bases). CDR1 is SGDLS, CDR2 YYNGEE, per germline. The CDR3 has 13 residues. The CDR3 sequence: CASSIGQNYEQYL. CDR3 coding DNA: TGCGCCAGCAGCATTGGACAGAACTACGAGCAGTACCTC.

On this clonotype: The CDR3 does not end in the conserved phenylalanine or tryptophan, so this is likely a read error. This chain links TRBV19 with TRBJ2-5; D is perhaps TRBD2 (5 bases). Germline CDR1 reads LNHDA; CDR2 reads SQIVND (reference sequence). The CDR3 contains 14 residues. Trimming took 1 base from V and 5 from J, leaving 11 bases between them. CDR3 protein: CASSIAWLAETQYL. CDR3 in DNA: TGTGCCAGTAGTATAGCATGGTTAGCGGAGACCCAGTACCTC.

This clonotype has only one observation. V gene TRBV10-3 combines with J gene TRBJ2-5; D possibly corresponds to TRBD1 (6 bases). The CDR3 totals 11 residues. Trimming pared 9 bases from V and 3 bases from J, leaving 8 bases between. CDR1 is ENHRY and CDR2 is SYGVKD in the germline V gene. CDR3 DNA: TGTGCCATAGGACAGAAAGAGACCCAGTACTTC. It codes for CAIGQKETQYF.

The V gene is TRBV7-8, the J gene TRBJ1-1, with a possible D match to TRBD1 (5 bases). The CDR3 consists of 15 residues. V gave up 6 bases and J gave up 11 bases, with 25 bases separating them. Per the germline V gene, CDR1 is SGHVS and CDR2 is FQNEAQ. In DNA, the CDR3 is TGTGCCAGCAGGCCCGGGACCGTCGAAAGGATGAGTGCTTTCTTT. Amino acids: CASRPGTVERMSAFF.

V and J are TRBV6-5 and TRBJ1-3; tentative D call: TRBD1 (6 bases). The germline gives CDR1 MNHEY, CDR2 SVGAGI. This CDR3 contains 16 residues. The V end was cut by 0 bases, the J end by 8 bases, with 17 bases between. The CDR3 reads CASSYSGAGARDTIYF. CDR3 nucleotides: TGTGCCAGCAGTTACTCCGGTGCGGGGGCGCGGGACACCATATATTTT.

This clonotype came up a few times. The V and J genes are TRBV7-9 and TRBJ2-5; 9 bases agree with TRBD2. Germline CDR1 is SEHNR and CDR2 is FQNEAQ (reference sequence). There are 17 residues in the CDR3. Trimming took 5 bases from V and 1 from J; bases not matched to a gene: 11. The CDR3 DNA is TGTGCCAGCAGCCGTCTGCCGAGTAGCGGGGGCCAAGAGACCCAGTACTTC. It specifies CASSRLPSSGGQETQYF.

On this clonotype: A junction boundary mismatches the germline segment, possibly from a read error. The chain is built from TRBV10-3 and TRBJ2-7; 13 nucleotides line up with TRBD2. The germline V gene has CDR1 ENHRY and CDR2 SYGVKD. CDR3 length equals 16 residues. The chain's CDR3 is CASSPSTSGRRGEQYF. CDR3 DNA: TGTGCCAGCAGTCCTTCGACTAGCGGGAGGCGGGGGGAGCAGTACTTC.

The sample holds one count of this clonotype. This chain joins TRBV25-1 and TRBJ2-2; perhaps TRBD1 as D (6 bases). This CDR3 spans 15 amino acids. Germline CDR1 reads MGHDK; CDR2 reads SYGVNS. V was clipped by 6 bases and J by 4 bases, with 15 bases between them. Here the CDR3 DNA reads TGTGCCAGCAGCCTGAACAGGGATCTCACCGGGGAGCTGTTTTTT. This sequence encodes CASSLNRDLTGELFF.

This clonotype appeared once. The chain has TRBV20-1 and TRBJ2-7; D gene uncertain. CDR3 length: 9 residues. Germline V gene data show CDR1 as DFQATT and CDR2 as SNEGSKA (reference sequence). V lost 3 bases, J lost 5 bases, and 2 bases lay in between. The chain's CDR3 is CSASNEQYF. CDR3 bases: TGCAGTGCTAGTAACGAGCAGTACTTC.

This chain uses TRBV24-1 with TRBJ2-7; D possibly matches TRBD1 or TRBD2 (5 bases each). V was trimmed by 6 bases and J by 7 bases, leaving 21 bases between them. There are 15 residues in the CDR3. Germline loops: CDR1 KGHDR, CDR2 SFDVKD. CDR3 bases: TGTGCCACCAGTCGACCAGGGTGGGGAGCGAGGGAGCAGTACTTC. It translates to CATSRPGWGAREQYF.

In regard to this clonotype: This sequence may be a read error, since a much larger clone differs from it by one base. This likely comes from a read error, as the CDR3 has no conserved phenylalanine or tryptophan at its end. The chain recombines TRBV7-2 with TRBJ1-1; 7 bases line up with TRBD1. CDR1 SGHTA and CDR2 FQGNSA come from the germline V gene. Trimming at V came to 5 bases and at J to 8 bases, leaving 5 bases not matched to a gene. CDR3 length: 12 amino acids. In nucleotides, the CDR3 is TGTGCCAGCAGCCAATGGGACAGAGAAGCTTTCCTT. Its translation is CASSQWDREAFL.

This clonotype was detected ten times or more. CDR3 sequence reads: CASSVHGNTYEQYF. CDR3 in DNA: TGTGCCAGCAGCGTTCACGGGAATACCTACGAGCAGTACTTC. The rearrangement links TRBV9 to TRBJ2-7; D might be TRBD2 (5 bases). Germline CDR1 SGDLS, CDR2 YYNGEE. The CDR3 spans 14 residues. V lost 2 bases to trimming and J lost 2 bases, with 11 bases between them.

This sequence joins TRBV29-1 and TRBJ1-4; 9 bases align to TRBD1. Unmatched junction bases numbered 9, after V lost 5 bases and J lost 8 bases. Germline CDR1 SQVTM, CDR2 ANQGSEA. The CDR3 is 14 residues long. The CDR3 nucleotides read TGCAGCGTTATCGGACAGGGGTCGGGCGAAAAACTGTTTTTT. Protein: CSVIGQGSGEKLFF.

Only a few counts were recorded for this clonotype. This chain joins TRBV25-1 and TRBJ2-2; the D gene is possibly TRBD2 (6 bases). Germline CDR1 and CDR2: MGHDK and SYGVNS. Trimming took off 7 bases at V and 5 bases at J, with 26 bases between the two ends. The CDR3 sequence is 18 residues long. CDR3 nucleotides: TGTGCCAGCACGGTATTTAGTCGGGAGTTCGCGAGTACCGGGGAGCTGTTTTTT. Translated, it gives CASTVFSREFASTGELFF.

CDR3 amino acids: CATSSVVGEIYEQYF. CDR3 nucleotide sequence: TGTGCCACCAGCAGCGTTGTCGGCGAAATCTACGAGCAGTACTTC. The chain employs TRBV15 and TRBJ2-7; unclear D gene. CDR3 length: 15 amino acids. CDR1 LNHNV and CDR2 YYDKDF come from the germline V gene (reference sequence). The V and J ends lost 3 bases and 3 bases respectively, with 15 bases between them.

In this sample, this clonotype turned up a few times. The V gene is TRBV20-1, the J gene TRBJ1-5, with D perhaps matching TRBD1 (5 bases). The V end lost 1 base, the J end lost 3 bases, and 10 bases lay between the germline ends. Germline V gives CDR1 DFQATT, CDR2 SNEGSKA (reference sequence). There are 14 residues in the CDR3. The CDR3 loop is CSARVGGLNQPQHF. The CDR3 DNA reads TGCAGTGCTAGAGTGGGGGGTCTCAATCAGCCCCAGCATTTT.

This clonotype occurred a few times. This chain uses TRBV7-2 with TRBJ2-7; D may be TRBD1 or TRBD2 (5 bases each). Trimming took off 6 bases at V and 2 bases at J, with 14 bases between the two ends. This CDR3 has 14 amino acids. From germline, CDR1 is SGHTA and CDR2 FQGNSA. Written as DNA, the CDR3 is TGTGCCAGCAGGGTTGCGCAGGGACCCTACGAGCAGTACTTC. This translates into CASRVAQGPYEQYF.

The table lists this clonotype with many counts. This chain joins TRBV29-1 and TRBJ1-1; tentative D call: TRBD1 (5 bases). V lost 5 bases and J 7 bases, leaving 11 bases between the germline ends. The CDR3 totals 11 residues. Germline CDR1 is SQVTM and CDR2 is ANQGSEA. The DNA for the CDR3 is TGCAGCGTTTCCCAGGGCTTTGAAGCTTTCTTT. This gives the protein CSVSQGFEAFF. Full variable domain (rest looked up from reference TRBV29-1 and TRBJ1-1): SAVISQKPSRDICQRGTSLTIQCQVDSQVTMMFWYRQQPGQSLTLIATANQGSEATYESGFVIDKFPISRPNLTFSTLTVSNMSPEDSSIYLCSVSQGFEAFFGQGTRLTVV.

This clonotype was seen at least ten times. The chain employs TRBV24-1 and TRBJ1-1; D ambiguous. V was pared by 8 bases and J by 2 bases, with 8 bases between. The CDR3 has 12 residues. Per germline, CDR1 KGHDR and CDR2 SFDVKD. The DNA of the CDR3 is TGTGCCACCACAGGAGTCAACACTGAAGCTTTCTTT. This sequence encodes CATTGVNTEAFF.